The text below deals with one T cell receptor beta chain. Antigen: not known. V shed 4 bases and J shed 7 bases, with 11 bases lying between them. This CDR3 region has 13 residues. The germline V gene has CDR1 SGHTA and CDR2 FQGNSA. The Oncomine TCR Beta short-read assay sequenced DNA from cultured CD4+ T cells. DNA came from CD4+ T cells after culture. MiXCR, run by TCRdb on the PCR reads, gives a single entry per CDR3 protein. The table records fewer than 15,000 distinct CDR3 sequences, about 32% of them present only once. Treatment: approximately 9-day PBMC culture with coronavirus spike peptide pools or control peptides (ViraFEST assay). The data are from a study of vaccination and CD4 T cells after COVID-19. At the level of the study: Diagnosis preceded the drawing of post-COVID samples by a median about 100 days (range 35 to 161). Study-wide results and caveats: There was no significant change from about 20 to 38 median reactive clonotypes.

The origin of this receptor is a human donor with COVID-19. Source material: cultured CD4+ T cells from blood. This rearrangement joins TRBV7-2 to TRBJ1-5, with TRBD1 as a possible D gene (6 bases). CDR3 sequence reads: CASSWTAQQPQHF. CDR3 nucleotide sequence: TGTGCCAGCAGCTGGACAGCTCAACAGCCCCAGCATTTT.